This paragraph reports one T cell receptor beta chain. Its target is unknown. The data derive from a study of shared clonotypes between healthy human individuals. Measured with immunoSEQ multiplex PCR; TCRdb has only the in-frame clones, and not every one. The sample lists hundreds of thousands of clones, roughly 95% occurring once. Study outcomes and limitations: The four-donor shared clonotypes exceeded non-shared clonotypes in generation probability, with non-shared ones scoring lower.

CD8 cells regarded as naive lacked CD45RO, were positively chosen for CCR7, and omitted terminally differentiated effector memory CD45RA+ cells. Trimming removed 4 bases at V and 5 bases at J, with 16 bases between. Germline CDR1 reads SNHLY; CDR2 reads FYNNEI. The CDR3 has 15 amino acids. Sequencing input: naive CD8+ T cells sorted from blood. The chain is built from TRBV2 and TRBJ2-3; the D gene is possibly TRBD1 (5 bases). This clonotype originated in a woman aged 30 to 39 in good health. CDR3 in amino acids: CASSALATQGDTQYF. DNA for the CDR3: TGTGCCAGCAGTGCCCTGGCGACCCAGGGAGATACGCAGTATTTT.